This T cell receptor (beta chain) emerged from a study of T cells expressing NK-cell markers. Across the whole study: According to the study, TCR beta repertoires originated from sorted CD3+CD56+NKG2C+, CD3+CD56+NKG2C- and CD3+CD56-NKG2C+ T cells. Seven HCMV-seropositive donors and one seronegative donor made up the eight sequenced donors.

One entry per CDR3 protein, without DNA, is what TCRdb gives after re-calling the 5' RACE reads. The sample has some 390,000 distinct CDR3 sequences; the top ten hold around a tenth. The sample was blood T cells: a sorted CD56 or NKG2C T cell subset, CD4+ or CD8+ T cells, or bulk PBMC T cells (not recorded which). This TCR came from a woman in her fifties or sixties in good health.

CDR3: CSARGGRSDIQYF. The genes are TRBV20-1 and TRBJ2-4; as DNA is missing, the TRBD1 call by TCRdb cannot be tested. The CDR3 has 13 residues. The germline gives CDR1 DFQATT, CDR2 SNEGSKA (reference sequence).